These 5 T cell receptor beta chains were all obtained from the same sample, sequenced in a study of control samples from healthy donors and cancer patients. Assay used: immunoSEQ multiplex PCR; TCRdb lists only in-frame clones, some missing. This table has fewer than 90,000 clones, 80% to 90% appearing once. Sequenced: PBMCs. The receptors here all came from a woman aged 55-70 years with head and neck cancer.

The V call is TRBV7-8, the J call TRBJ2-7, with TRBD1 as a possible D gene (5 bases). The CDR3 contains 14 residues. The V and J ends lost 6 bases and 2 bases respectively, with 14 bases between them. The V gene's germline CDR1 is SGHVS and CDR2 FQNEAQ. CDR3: CASRPIRVPYEQYF. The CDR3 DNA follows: TGTGCCAGCAGACCAATCAGGGTACCCTACGAGCAGTACTTC.

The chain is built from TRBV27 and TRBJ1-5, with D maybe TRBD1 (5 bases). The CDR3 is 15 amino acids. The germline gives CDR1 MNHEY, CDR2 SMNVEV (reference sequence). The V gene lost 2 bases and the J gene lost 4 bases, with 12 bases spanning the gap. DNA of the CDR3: TGTGCCAGCAGTTTAGGGGGATTCGGAAATCAGCCCCAGCATTTT. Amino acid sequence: CASSLGGFGNQPQHF.

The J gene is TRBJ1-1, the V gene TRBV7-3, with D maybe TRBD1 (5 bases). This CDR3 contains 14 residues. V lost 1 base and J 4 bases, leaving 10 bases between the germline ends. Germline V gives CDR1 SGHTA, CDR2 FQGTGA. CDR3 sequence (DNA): TGTGCCAGCAGCTTAATTGGGGGTAGCACTGAAGCTTTCTTT. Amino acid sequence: CASSLIGGSTEAFF.

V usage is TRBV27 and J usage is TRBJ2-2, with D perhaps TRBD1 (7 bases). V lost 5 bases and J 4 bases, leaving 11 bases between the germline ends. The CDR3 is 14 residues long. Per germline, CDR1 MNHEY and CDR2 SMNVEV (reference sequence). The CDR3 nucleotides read TGTGCCAGCAGTCCAGGGGGAGGCACCGGGGAGCTGTTTTTT. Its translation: CASSPGGGTGELFF.

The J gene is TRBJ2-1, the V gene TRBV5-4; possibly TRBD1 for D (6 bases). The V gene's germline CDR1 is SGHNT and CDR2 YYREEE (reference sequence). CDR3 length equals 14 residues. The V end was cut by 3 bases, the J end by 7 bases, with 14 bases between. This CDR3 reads CASSYRVGLNEQFF. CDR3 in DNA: TGTGCCAGCAGCTACAGGGTAGGTTTGAATGAGCAGTTCTTC.